A few counts support the clone carrying this T cell receptor beta chain. Its antigen is undetermined. Other DNA sequences in this specimen translate into the identical CDR3. TCRB transcripts that were expressed got sequenced, as all of the isolated RNA had been reverse transcribed. This table comes from immunoSEQ multiplex PCR, and its TCRdb copy is limited to in-frame clones, with some not included. The sample has 500,000 to 650,000 clones, around 12% seen once; the top ten hold about 0.11%. This specimen comes from a study of beta chain features in type 1 diabetes. V lost 5 bases and J 7 bases, leaving 12 bases between the germline ends. From germline, CDR1 is GTSNPN and CDR2 SVGIG (reference sequence). The CDR3 totals 12 residues. Study conclusions and caveats: Cells that show high TCR expression could be over-represented by cDNA sequencing. TCRB CDR3s were moderately but significantly shorter in Type 1 diabetes patients in all four CD4+ subsets. Fewer junction insertions and more nucleotide deletions appeared in type 1 diabetes patients. Patients and controls would be equally affected if PCR favored shorter templates. Naive, central memory and Treg TCRB repertoires appeared more alike in patients than in healthy donors.

Sample: naive CD4+ T cells from blood. The clonotype originates from a man aged 30 to 39 with type 1 diabetes. V is TRBV30 and J is TRBJ1-5; no clear D. The CDR3 loop reads CAWSPGGQPQHF. Here the CDR3 DNA reads TGTGCCTGGTCCCCCGGAGGGCAGCCCCAGCATTTT. Supplemented by reference TRBV30 and TRBJ1-5, the full variable domain reads SQTIHQWPATLVQPVGSPLSLECTVEGTSNPNLYWYRQAAGRGLQLLFYSVGIGQISSEVPQNLSASRPQDRQFILSSKKLLLSDSGFYLCAWSPGGQPQHFGDGTRLSIL.